The T cell receptor (beta chain) under discussion was sequenced for a study of cytomegalovirus exposure and HLA in healthy donors. Study overall: Across a few hundred genotyped donors, approximately 81% landed in the Caucasian-associated ancestry cluster. Study-wide results and caveats: Another analysis was done later, and it associated fewer than 20,000 TCR beta sequences with HLA alleles at 0.05 false discovery rate. A likely sequencing artifact accounted for one observed cluster of highly shared sequence variants.

Comments on this clone: What it binds is unknown.

This PCR relied on a set of 60 Vbeta primers and 13 Jbeta primers. The data were produced by immunoSEQ multiplex PCR, yet TCRdb's version contains in-frame clones alone and is incomplete. The repertoire holds about 140,000 clones, around two thirds seen once, with about 1.8% in the top ten. Germline CDR1 reads SQVTM; CDR2 reads ANQGSEA. This CDR3 spans 13 amino acids. The sample comprised PBMCs. The rearrangement links TRBV29-1 to TRBJ2-1; 11 nucleotides align to TRBD2. This clonotype originated in a male donor in good health and CMV-seronegative. The DNA of the CDR3 is TGCAGTAAAACTAGCGGGGGTCACAATGAGCAGTTCTTC. Translation: CSKTSGGHNEQFF.